This TCR beta chain came from a study of blood T cell repertoires in COVID-19. Profiling relied on immunoSEQ multiplex PCR, and the TCRdb table lists in-frame clones only, not all of them. The sample has 300,000 to 350,000 clones, 75% to 90% seen once; the top ten hold roughly 2%. This CDR3 has 18 amino acids. V shed 1 base and J 3 bases; nucleotides not matched to a gene: 4. Germline V gene lookup returns CDR1 SGHTA and CDR2 FQGNSA. The sequence was obtained from a man aged 25 to 45 who had recovered from COVID-19. Sequencing input: PBMCs or T cells enriched from blood (not recorded which). This chain uses TRBV7-2 with TRBJ2-2; 14 positions agree with TRBD2. The CDR3 protein is CASSLDRTSGGHTGELFF. DNA for the CDR3: TGTGCCAGCAGCTTAGACCGGACTAGCGGGGGGCACACCGGGGAGCTGTTTTTT.